The 17 T cell receptor beta chains below come from one sample, sequenced in a study of blood T cell repertoires in COVID-19. Assay used: immunoSEQ multiplex PCR; TCRdb lists only in-frame clones, some missing. This table has a few hundred thousand clones, 80% to 90% appearing once. Specimen: peripheral blood. The receptors here all came from a man between 18 and 35 years old who had recovered from COVID-19.

This clone has only one observation. The chain combines TRBV7-6 with TRBJ1-5; D remains ambiguous. This CDR3 has 16 residues. Germline V lookup: CDR1 SGHVS, CDR2 FNYEAQ. V lost 0 bases to trimming and J lost 0 bases, with 9 bases between them. The CDR3 coding sequence is TGTGCCAGCAGCTTAGCGGAGGGTTATAGCAATCAGCCCCAGCATTTT. Translated, it gives CASSLAEGYSNQPQHF.

This chain uses TRBV6-2 or TRBV6-3 with TRBJ2-7; 8 nucleotides line up with TRBD1. The CDR3 contains 12 residues. The J segment lost 10 bases and the V segment lost 6 bases, leaving 8 bases of the junction unmatched. Germline loops: CDR1 MNHEY, CDR2 SVGEGT. The CDR3 bases are TGTGCCAGCAGCCCCGGGACAGGACTTCAGTACTTC. It specifies CASSPGTGLQYF.

This chain joins TRBV6-1 and TRBJ1-1; D remains ambiguous. V was pared by 3 bases and J by 4 bases, with 15 bases between. CDR1 and CDR2 (germline): MNHNS, SASEGT. This CDR3 is built from 15 residues. CDR3 coding DNA: TGTGCCAGCAGTGATCAGGTTGTTCAACCCACTGAAGCTTTCTTT. It is translated as CASSDQVVQPTEAFF.

V and J are TRBV4-3 and TRBJ2-7; 7 bases align to TRBD1. This CDR3 is built from 14 residues. J was trimmed by 4 bases and V by 1 base; bases with no gene match: 4. Per the germline V gene, CDR1 is LGHNA and CDR2 is YSLEER. The CDR3 region has the DNA TGCGCCAGCAGCCAAGGGACAGGAAAGTACGAGCAGTACTTC. This sequence encodes CASSQGTGKYEQYF.

The rearrangement links TRBV5-1 to TRBJ1-1; no firm D call. The CDR3 runs to 16 residues. The germline CDR1 and CDR2 sequences are SGHRS and YFSETQ. V was cut by 4 bases and J by 0 bases, with 16 bases left in between. CDR3 sequence: CASSPLPQAVNTEAFF. The DNA of the CDR3 is TGCGCCAGCAGCCCCCTCCCCCAGGCTGTGAACACTGAAGCTTTCTTT.

This clone is a singleton in its sample. CDR3 protein: CASGRAPEFEQYF. CDR3 bases: TGTGCCAGCGGGCGGGCACCGGAGTTCGAGCAGTACTTC. The chain couples TRBV3-1 (or the pseudogene TRBV3-2) to TRBJ2-7; TRBD2 might be the D (5 bases). CDR3 length: 13 amino acids. V was trimmed by 8 bases and J by 6 bases, leaving 17 bases between them. In germline, CDR1 is LGHDT, CDR2 YNNKEL (reference sequence).

This chain joins TRBV18 and TRBJ2-7; 10 bases line up with TRBD2. The J segment lost 0 bases and the V segment lost 5 bases, leaving 1 base of the junction unmatched. The germline V gene encodes CDR1 KGHSH and CDR2 LQKENI. The CDR3 is 14 amino acids. The CDR3 region has the DNA TGTGCCAGCTCAGGACTAGCGGCCTCCTACGAGCAGTACTTC. It specifies CASSGLAASYEQYF.

This clone was seen more than once but under ten times. CDR3 sequence reads: CASSFYGQGSNQPQHF. DNA for the CDR3: TGTGCCAGCAGCTTTTACGGACAGGGGAGCAATCAGCCCCAGCATTTT. The genes are TRBV7-8 and TRBJ1-5; 9 bases fit TRBD1. Trimming took 3 bases from V and 1 from J; bases not matched to a gene: 4. CDR1 and CDR2 (germline): SGHVS, FQNEAQ. The CDR3 extends over 16 amino acids.

The rearrangement joins TRBV5-1 to TRBJ1-3; 7 bases fit TRBD1. Per the germline V gene, CDR1 is SGHRS and CDR2 is YFSETQ. The V segment lost 0 bases and the J segment 8 bases; nucleotides outside the gene matches: 8. CDR3 size: 15 residues. The CDR3 reads CASSLAPGGLDTIYF. For the CDR3, the DNA is TGCGCCAGCAGCTTGGCCCCAGGGGGGTTGGACACCATATATTTT. The variable domain in full, completed from reference TRBV5-1 and TRBJ1-3, reads KAGVTQTPRYLIKTRGQQVTLSCSPISGHRSVSWYQQTPGQGLQFLFEYFSETQRNKGNFPGRFSGRQFSNSRSEMNVSTLELGDSALYLCASSLAPGGLDTIYFGEGSWLTVV.

This clone was seen once. The chain carries TRBV7-9 and TRBJ2-7; 8 positions agree with TRBD1. With 3 bases clipped from V and 2 bases from J, the junction kept 9 bases outside the gene matches. From germline, CDR1 is SEHNR and CDR2 FQNEAQ (reference sequence). The CDR3 totals 16 residues. CDR3 sequence: CASSFGQGGSAYEQYF. The CDR3 DNA is TGTGCCAGCAGCTTTGGACAGGGTGGGTCCGCCTACGAGCAGTACTTC.

This clone appeared a few times. V gene TRBV9 combines with J gene TRBJ2-3; 7 nucleotides agree with TRBD2. The length of the CDR3 is 15 residues. The trim removed 4 bases at V and 0 bases at J, leaving 5 bases unmatched. Germline V gene data show CDR1 as SGDLS and CDR2 as YYNGEE. The DNA for the CDR3 is TGTGCCAGCAGCTCTAGCGGAGCTAGCACAGATACGCAGTATTTT. Protein sequence: CASSSSGASTDTQYF.

J is TRBJ2-2 and V is TRBV7-9; D not resolved. Germline assignment: CDR1 SEHNR and CDR2 FQNEAQ (reference sequence). The V and J ends lost 3 bases and 2 bases respectively, with 7 bases between them. CDR3 length: 14 amino acids. The DNA for the CDR3 is TGTGCCAGCAGCTTTGCAGGAAACACCGGGGAGCTGTTTTTT. It translates to CASSFAGNTGELFF.

This clone was detected a few times. This chain joins TRBV4-1 and TRBJ2-5; the match to TRBD1 covers 10 bases. V shed 6 bases, J shed 5 bases, and the junction held 6 bases outside the gene matches. Germline CDR1 MGHRA, CDR2 YSYEKL. CDR3 length: 14 amino acids. The CDR3 DNA sequence: TGCGCCAGCAGTGACAGGGGGCGAGCGGAGACCCAGTACTTC. Amino acid sequence: CASSDRGRAETQYF.

The chain joins TRBV7-9 to TRBJ2-1, with TRBD1 identical over 9 bases. This CDR3 is 15 amino acids long. CDR1 SEHNR and CDR2 FQNEAQ come from the germline V gene (reference sequence). J lost 8 bases, V lost 1 base, and 6 bases had no gene match. CDR3 loop: CASSLVGTGLDEQFF. The DNA for the CDR3 is TGTGCCAGCAGCTTAGTCGGGACAGGGCTGGATGAGCAGTTCTTC.

The chain is built from TRBV27 and TRBJ2-2; TRBD1 aligns across 7 bases. Germline V gene data show CDR1 as MNHEY and CDR2 as SMNVEV (reference sequence). Trimming took 8 bases from V and 3 from J; bases not matched to a gene: 6. The CDR3 has 14 amino acids. The CDR3 region is CASGVDRDTGELFF. Here the CDR3 DNA reads TGTGCCAGCGGAGTAGACAGGGACACCGGGGAGCTGTTTTTT.

CDR3 loop: CASFRTDQETQYF. In DNA, the CDR3 is TGTGCCAGCTTTCGGACAGATCAAGAGACCCAGTACTTC. The J gene is TRBJ2-5, the V gene TRBV18, with a weak D call TRBD1 (6 bases). CDR1 is KGHSH and CDR2 is LQKENI in the germline V gene. The V end lost 7 bases, the J end lost 2 bases, and 11 bases lay between the germline ends. The length of the CDR3 is 13 residues.

The chain employs TRBV7-3 and TRBJ2-1, with no clear D. The CDR3 consists of 14 residues. Trimming took 2 bases from V and 8 from J, leaving 13 bases between them. CDR1 is SGHTA, CDR2 FQGTGA, per germline. CDR3 in DNA: TGTGCCAGCAGCTTAGGCCCCCTGGGCGATGAGCAGTTCTTC. Its protein product is CASSLGPLGDEQFF.